A selection of T cell receptor beta chains follows, all from one sample in a study of blood T cells in healthy people across ages. Each CDR3 protein gets one entry after TCRdb re-called the 5' RACE reads with MiXCR. The sample records roughly 1.5 million distinct CDR3 sequences, roughly 43% being singletons. What was sequenced was blood. All receptors derive from a woman aged 18-30 years in good health. The conserved cysteine and the conserved F or W are not part of the CDR3 here.

v_gene	j_gene	CDR3aa
TRBV18	TRBJ1-4	ASSQEKRNEKLF
TRBV6-2/TRBV6-3	TRBJ1-1	ASSTTGQGARNTEAF
TRBV6-5	TRBJ2-1	ASGNEYNEQF
TRBV27	TRBJ1-2	ASSPTLRGYGYT
TRBV27	TRBJ2-3	ASSFVSPRGSADTQY
TRBV29-1	TRBJ1-5	SVASGTGLHQPQH
TRBV20-1	TRBJ2-3	SARATSGRADTQY
TRBV4-3	TRBJ1-4	ASSPKRRDRGIATNEKLF
TRBV12-3/TRBV12-4	TRBJ2-7	ASSKTGWDEQY
TRBV11-2	.	ASSAWGEQY
TRBV12-3/TRBV12-4	.	ASSFRLAGGSYNEQY
TRBV7-2	TRBJ2-1	ASSSLAGGRRTEQF
TRBV20-1	TRBJ2-5	SARLTGETQY
TRBV7-2	TRBJ1-5	ASSRSRYSNQPQH
TRBV12-3/TRBV12-4	TRBJ2-3	ASASSRTQY
TRBV7-9	TRBJ2-7	ASSSNKWDRGHTYEQY
TRBV12-3/TRBV12-4	TRBJ1-6	ASSFGSSPLH
TRBV3-1	TRBJ2-2	ASSKGPVNTGELF
TRBV28	TRBJ2-6	ASSPGHAGANVLT
TRBV12-3/TRBV12-4	TRBJ2-2	ASREGQPNTGELF
TRBV7-9	TRBJ2-1	ASTMLNPGHLNEQF
TRBV25-1	TRBJ1-6	ASSGSIRDSPLH
TRBV3-1	TRBJ2-3	ASSRETDTQY
TRBV4-3	TRBJ2-3	ASSQRKDGYSTDTQY